This T cell receptor (beta chain) was sequenced during a study of cytomegalovirus exposure and HLA in healthy donors. Study overall: Earlier sequencing of 150 million to 200 million T cells yielded 90 million to 140 million unique TCR beta sequences. Broader study findings: According to the study, around 180 TCR beta chains were cytomegalovirus-associated. CMV serostatus was the sole immune exposure information available. Trimming of TCR beta V- and J-genes showed a link, identified in a later analysis, to a missense DCLRE1C variant.

Primers for the PCR totalled 60 Vbeta and 13 Jbeta. This table comes from immunoSEQ multiplex PCR, and its TCRdb copy is limited to in-frame clones, with some not included. The sample lists around 54,000 clones, less than 85% occurring once. Concerning this clone itself: Its target is unknown.

The TCR originated in a man in his thirties or forties in good health and CMV-seropositive. What was sequenced was PBMCs.

As DNA, the CDR3 is TGTGCCAGCAGCTTAGGGGGGCCTAATGAGCAGTTCTTC. It encodes CASSLGGPNEQFF. The chain carries TRBV7-2 and TRBJ2-1; possibly TRBD1 for D (6 bases). Trimming cost V 1 base and J 7 bases, with 8 bases left between them. CDR3 size: 13 residues. Germline CDR1 SGHTA, CDR2 FQGNSA.